This T cell receptor (beta chain) was documented in a study of graft-versus-host responses after intestinal transplantation. Study-level background: Uniformly, recipients were administered anti-thymocyte globulin induction with subsequent tacrolimus and steroids for three to four years. Study conclusions and caveats: The authors found GvH clones in recipient marrow, some appearing first in ileum or blood.

Assay: immunoSEQ multiplex PCR; the TCRdb copy retains only in-frame clones and omits some. The sample contains around 110,000 clones, more than 85% of which appear only once. This CDR3 contains 16 residues. From germline, CDR1 is LGHNA and CDR2 YSLEER. V gave up 4 bases and J gave up 0 bases, with 13 bases separating them. Points on this clone: The antigen is unknown.

This sample comprised unstimulated CD8+ T cells sorted from spleen or lymph node cells, obtained before transplant. The V gene is TRBV4-3, the J gene TRBJ1-5; weak D call: TRBD1 (5 bases). This TCR was recovered from a human donor who was the organ donor for an intestinal transplant. CDR3 sequence (DNA): TGCGCCAGCAGCCTCGGACACGAGGATAGCAATCAGCCCCAGCATTTT. Its protein product is CASSLGHEDSNQPQHF.